This passage covers 17 T cell receptor beta chains from one sample sequenced in a study of blood T cell repertoires in COVID-19. Method: immunoSEQ multiplex PCR; TCRdb's copy keeps in-frame clones and lacks some. The table includes approximately 200,000 clones, 70% to 80% detected once. Material: peripheral blood. These receptors all come from a woman between 50 and 59 years old with acute or convalescent COVID-19.

The V and J genes are TRBV11-2 and TRBJ2-1; perhaps TRBD2 as D (5 bases). V was trimmed by 0 bases and J by 0 bases, leaving 15 bases between them. CDR3 length: 18 residues. Germline V gene lookup returns CDR1 SGHAT and CDR2 FQNNGV. This chain's CDR3 is CASSLDRWRASSYNEQFF. DNA for the CDR3: TGTGCCAGCAGCTTAGATCGTTGGCGGGCGAGCTCCTACAATGAGCAGTTCTTC.

Points on this clone: Other DNA sequences within the sample encode an identical CDR3. This chain uses TRBV5-1 with TRBJ2-1; 7 bases agree with TRBD2. There are 14 residues in the CDR3. Germline CDR1 reads SGHRS; CDR2 reads YFSETQ. V gave up 3 bases and J gave up 4 bases; unmatched junction bases: 4. The CDR3 sequence is CASSSSGGYNEQFF. CDR3 DNA: TGCGCCAGCAGCTCCTCGGGAGGTTACAATGAGCAGTTCTTC.

V usage is TRBV3-1 (or the pseudogene TRBV3-2) and J usage is TRBJ2-7; 14 positions match TRBD2. After removal of 1 base from V and 5 bases from J, the junction contained 7 bases not matched to a gene. The CDR3 is made up of 17 amino acids. Germline V gene sequence: CDR1 LGHDT, CDR2 YNNKEL (reference sequence). The CDR3 region is CASSQVRLAGGLNEQYF. The CDR3 DNA reads TGTGCCAGCAGCCAAGTCAGACTAGCGGGGGGGCTCAACGAGCAGTACTTC.

The sample holds a few counts of this clone. The chain combines TRBV14 with TRBJ1-5; D unresolved. V was cut by 0 bases and J by 9 bases, with 9 bases left in between. Per germline, CDR1 SGHDN and CDR2 FVKESK. CDR3 length: 13 amino acids. In DNA form, the CDR3 reads TGTGCCAGCAGCCAAGAGAGGGTAGGGCCCCAGCATTTT. Translated: CASSQERVGPQHF.

The V and J genes are TRBV10-3 and TRBJ1-1; 11 bases align to TRBD1. Germline-derived CDR1 and CDR2 are ENHRY and SYGVKD. V lost 6 bases to trimming and J lost 1 base; unmatched junction nucleotides: 10. The CDR3 length is 17 residues. The chain's CDR3 is CAISLTPGQGGNTEAFF. The DNA for the CDR3 is TGTGCCATCAGCCTAACTCCGGGACAGGGGGGGAACACTGAAGCTTTCTTT.

V and J are TRBV7-2 and TRBJ2-7; D may be TRBD1 (6 bases). Germline assignment: CDR1 SGHTA and CDR2 FQGNSA. Trimming left V 5 bases short and J 5 bases short, with 13 bases between. The CDR3 is 13 residues long. Here the CDR3 reads CASSRANRDEQYF. DNA of the CDR3: TGTGCCAGCAGCCGGGCCAACAGGGACGAGCAGTACTTC.

This clone has only a few counts. V is TRBV4-1 and J is TRBJ1-2; 8 bases align to TRBD1. CDR1 and CDR2 from the germline V gene are MGHRA and YSYEKL. The CDR3 has 13 residues. The V gene end was trimmed by 6 bases and the J gene end by 5 bases; junction bases not matched to a gene: 5. The CDR3 protein is CASSLGQGYGYTF. The CDR3 DNA follows: TGCGCCAGCAGTCTAGGACAGGGTTATGGCTACACCTTC.

The J gene is TRBJ2-7, the V gene TRBV28; no definite D call. The CDR3 runs 13 residues. The germline gives CDR1 MDHEN, CDR2 SYDVKM. Trimming took 3 bases from V and 2 from J, leaving 8 bases between them. CDR3 nucleotide sequence: TGTGCCAGCAGTTTTGACAATACCTACGAGCAGTACTTC. Translation: CASSFDNTYEQYF.

The chain has TRBV6-6 and TRBJ2-2; TRBD2 matches 9 bases. Germline CDR1 and CDR2: MNHNY and SVGAGI (reference sequence). The CDR3 runs 16 residues. The V gene end was trimmed by 6 bases and the J gene end by 1 base; junction bases not matched to a gene: 6. CDR3 amino acids: CASRIAGVGNTGELFF. For the CDR3, the DNA is TGTGCCAGCAGGATAGCGGGGGTGGGGAACACCGGGGAGCTGTTTTTT.

V is TRBV5-1 and J is TRBJ2-7, with TRBD1 as a possible D gene (6 bases). In germline, CDR1 is SGHRS, CDR2 YFSETQ. The CDR3 is 14 residues long. Trimming stripped 0 bases from V and 6 bases from J, with 13 bases between. The DNA for the CDR3 is TGCGCCAGCAGCTTGGAACAGGGACGGTCCGAGCAGTACTTC. It translates to CASSLEQGRSEQYF.

The chain's CDR3 is CASRSEGTSQFF. The CDR3 DNA reads TGTGCCAGTCGAAGTGAGGGGACTTCCCAATTCTTC. The chain employs TRBV2 and TRBJ2-1; D perhaps matches TRBD2 (6 bases). Per the germline V gene, CDR1 is SNHLY and CDR2 is FYNNEI. Trimming took off 9 bases at V and 16 bases at J, with 22 bases between the two ends. The length of the CDR3 is 12 residues. Together with reference TRBV2 and TRBJ2-1, the CDR3 gives the full variable domain: EPEVTQTPSHQVTQMGQEVILRCVPISNHLYFYWYRQILGQKVEFLVSFYNNEISEKSEIFDDQFSVERPDGSNFTLKIRSTKLEDSAMYFCASRSEGTSQFFGPGTRLTVL.

V usage is TRBV30 and J usage is TRBJ1-1, with D unresolved. With 2 bases removed from V and 1 base from J, the gap between germline ends came to 8 bases. This CDR3 is built from 13 residues. The germline V gene encodes CDR1 GTSNPN and CDR2 SVGIG (reference sequence). DNA of the CDR3: TGTGCCTGGAGTTCGGAGAGGAACACTGAAGCTTTCTTT. It codes for CAWSSERNTEAFF. The complete variable domain, with remaining parts taken from reference TRBV30 and TRBJ1-1, reads SQTIHQWPATLVQPVGSPLSLECTVEGTSNPNLYWYRQAAGRGLQLLFYSVGIGQISSEVPQNLSASRPQDRQFILSSKKLLLSDSGFYLCAWSSERNTEAFFGQGTRLTVV.

In this sample, this clone turned up a few times. The chain employs TRBV28 and TRBJ2-7, with TRBD1 matching 9 bases. The trim removed 7 bases at V and 7 bases at J, leaving 11 bases unmatched. Germline assignment: CDR1 MDHEN and CDR2 SYDVKM. CDR3 length: 14 residues. The CDR3 bases are TGTGCCAGCACTCAGGGACAGGGAGGTTGGGAGCAGTACTTC. It is translated as CASTQGQGGWEQYF. Complete variable domain (other parts from reference TRBV28 and TRBJ2-7): DVKVTQSSRYLVKRTGEKVFLECVQDMDHENMFWYRQDPGLGLRLIYFSYDVKMKEKGDIPEGYSVSREKKERFSLILESASTNQTSMYLCASTQGQGGWEQYFGPGTRLTVT.

This chain connects TRBV2 to TRBJ1-6; D is uncertain. This CDR3 has 13 amino acids. Per the germline V gene, CDR1 is SNHLY and CDR2 is FYNNEI. The V gene lost 6 bases and the J gene lost 5 bases, with 8 bases spanning the gap. CDR3 protein: CASRAYDNSPLHF. The CDR3 coding sequence is TGTGCCAGCAGGGCATACGATAATTCACCCCTCCACTTT.

In this sample, this clone turned up a few times. The chain links TRBV3-1 (or the pseudogene TRBV3-2) to TRBJ1-2; no firm D call. This CDR3 has 14 amino acids. Trimming took 0 bases from V and 1 from J, leaving 6 bases between them. From germline, CDR1 is LGHDT and CDR2 YNNKEL (reference sequence). CDR3 residues: CASSQDLSNYGYTF. For the CDR3, the DNA is TGTGCCAGCAGCCAAGACCTGAGTAACTATGGCTACACCTTC.

This chain connects TRBV6-1 to TRBJ2-3, with TRBD1 identical over 11 bases. The J segment lost 4 bases and the V segment lost 2 bases, leaving 5 bases of the junction unmatched. The CDR3 spans 16 residues. Germline V gene data show CDR1 as MNHNS and CDR2 as SASEGT. CDR3 coding DNA: TGTGCCAGCAGTGAACCACGGACAGGGGGCCCAGATACGCAGTATTTT. Translation gives CASSEPRTGGPDTQYF.

This chain connects TRBV27 to TRBJ1-6, with D unclear. The V and J ends lost 3 bases and 0 bases respectively, with 12 bases between them. The CDR3 has 17 amino acids. In germline, CDR1 is MNHEY, CDR2 SMNVEV (reference sequence). The CDR3, as DNA: TGTGCCAGCAGTTTGGGCCCGCAAAGCTCCTATAATTCACCCCTCCACTTT. Amino acid sequence: CASSLGPQSSYNSPLHF.